Shown below are 2 T cell receptor beta chains from a single sample sequenced in a study of T cell repertoires in cytomegalovirus infection. TCRdb recomputed calls from the reads with MiXCR, one row per CDR3 protein. The repertoire holds a few hundred thousand distinct CDR3 sequences, with more than 8% as singletons. Sequences were obtained from PBMCs. The receptors derive from a human donor in good health (CMV status not recorded). Some clones in this sample may be carry-over from other donors' samples.

Ten or more counts support this clonotype. V usage is TRBV12-5 and J usage is TRBJ2-3; 7 bases line up with TRBD1. V gave up 1 base and J gave up 5 bases; unmatched junction bases: 6. CDR1 LGHNT and CDR2 FRNRAP come from the germline V gene. CDR3 size: 15 residues. In nucleotides, the CDR3 is TGTGCTAGTGGTTTGGGACAGGGCGGAGGAGATACGCAGTATTTT. This sequence encodes CASGLGQGGGDTQYF.

CDR3 amino acids: CASSPGSGRAYNEQFF. CDR3 bases: TGTGCCAGCAGTCCTGGATCGGGTAGGGCCTACAATGAGCAGTTCTTC. The rearrangement links TRBV6-5 to TRBJ2-1; D uncertain. Germline V gene lookup returns CDR1 MNHEY and CDR2 SVGAGI. V was shortened by 5 bases and J by 2 bases, with 16 bases between the two germline ends. The CDR3 has 16 amino acids.